This TCR beta chain derives from a study of T cell responses to AZD1222 COVID-19 vaccine. Findings and limits, study-wide: Most donors were white British, females outnumbered males, and clonal diversity was possibly underestimated. Variant regions that are unmutated are reportedly the target of nearly half of spike-specific TCRs. Vaccine-related CD4 TCRs covered spike, predominating at 160-218 and 743-854. Just 6 or 7 AZD1222 recipients were seropositive at baseline.

Worth noting for this clone: No antigen is known for it.

The protocol was immunoSEQ multiplex PCR, while the TCRdb copy is restricted to in-frame clones and leaves out a portion. Of under 150,000 clones listed, about 91% were seen once; the top ten hold around 15%. This specimen was peripheral blood, taken on day 0 of AZD1222 vaccination. The sequence was obtained from an adult in good health.

The CDR3 spells CATSDPGQGNYNEQFF. As DNA, the CDR3 is TGTGCCACCAGTGATCCGGGACAGGGGAACTACAATGAGCAGTTCTTC. The chain employs TRBV24-1 and TRBJ2-1, with TRBD1 matching 10 bases. This CDR3 spans 16 amino acids. Trimming removed 3 bases from V and 3 bases from J; junction bases left unmatched: 4. Germline CDR1 is KGHDR and CDR2 is SFDVKD.